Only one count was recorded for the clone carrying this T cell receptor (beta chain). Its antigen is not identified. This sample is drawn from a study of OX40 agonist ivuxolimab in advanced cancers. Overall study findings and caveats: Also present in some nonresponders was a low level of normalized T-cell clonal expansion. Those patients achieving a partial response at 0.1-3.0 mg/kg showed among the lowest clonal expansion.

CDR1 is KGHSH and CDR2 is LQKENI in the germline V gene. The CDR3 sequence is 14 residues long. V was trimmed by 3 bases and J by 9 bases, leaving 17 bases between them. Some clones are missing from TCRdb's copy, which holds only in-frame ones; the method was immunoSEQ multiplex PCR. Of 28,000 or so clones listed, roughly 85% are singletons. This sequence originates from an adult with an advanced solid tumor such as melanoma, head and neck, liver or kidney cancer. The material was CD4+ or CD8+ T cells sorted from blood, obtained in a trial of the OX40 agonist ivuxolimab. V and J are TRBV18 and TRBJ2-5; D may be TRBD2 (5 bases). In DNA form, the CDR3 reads TGTGCCAGCTCACCCGAGGGTCCGCCAACGGCCCAGTACTTC. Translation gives CASSPEGPPTAQYF.